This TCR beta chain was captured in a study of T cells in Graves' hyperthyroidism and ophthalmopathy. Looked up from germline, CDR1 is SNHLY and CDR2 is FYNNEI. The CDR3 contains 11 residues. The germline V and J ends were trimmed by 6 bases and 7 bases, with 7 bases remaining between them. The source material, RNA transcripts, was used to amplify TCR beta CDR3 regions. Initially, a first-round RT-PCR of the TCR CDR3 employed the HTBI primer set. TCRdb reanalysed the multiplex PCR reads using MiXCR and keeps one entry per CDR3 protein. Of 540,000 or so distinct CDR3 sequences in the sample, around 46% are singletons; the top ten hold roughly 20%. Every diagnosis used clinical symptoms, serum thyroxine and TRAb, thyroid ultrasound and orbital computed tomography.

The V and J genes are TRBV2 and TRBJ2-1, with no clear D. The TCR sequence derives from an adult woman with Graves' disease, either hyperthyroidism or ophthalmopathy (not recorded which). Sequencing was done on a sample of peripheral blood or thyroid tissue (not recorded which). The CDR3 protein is CASSVENEQFF. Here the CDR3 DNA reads TGTGCCAGCAGCGTGGAAAATGAGCAGTTCTTC.